This T cell receptor (beta chain) was documented in a study of blood T cell repertoires in COVID-19. On the study more broadly: Acute-phase and convalescent COVID-19 samples originated in the United States, Italy and Spain.

This clone was observed a few times. Per the original methods: Amplification of reference gene primers was used by the study to estimate nucleated cell counts. Assay: immunoSEQ multiplex PCR; the TCRdb copy retains only in-frame clones and omits some. V and J calls and clone size follow that table, whereas D and trimming were derived from the DNA. The sample has fewer than 300,000 clones, 65% to 90% seen once. The origin of this receptor is a man aged 50 to 59 with active or convalescent COVID-19. The specimen sequenced was peripheral blood.

This CDR3 is CASKGTSRGMTYEQYF. DNA for the CDR3: TGTGCCAGCAAGGGGACATCCAGGGGAATGACCTACGAGCAGTACTTC. The V call is TRBV2, the J call TRBJ2-7, with D perhaps matching TRBD1 (6 bases). Trimming shortened V by 7 bases and J by 2 bases, and 21 bases separated the two germline ends. Germline CDR1 reads SNHLY; CDR2 reads FYNNEI. The CDR3 runs to 16 residues.